A selection of T cell receptor beta chains follows, all from one sample in a study of Graves' ophthalmopathy and Graves' hyperthyroidism. TCRdb reprocessed the multiplex PCR reads with MiXCR, giving one entry per CDR3 protein. Seen here are some 1.1 million distinct CDR3 sequences, about two fifths observed once, and the top ten hold 11%. Sequencing used peripheral blood or thyroid tissue (not recorded which). These receptors were collected from an adult man with Graves' hyperthyroidism. Both conserved end residues are part of each CDR3. A D gene is named only where the DNA matches it firmly. The size entry is marked missing in some rows and otherwise reads once, few, many or a size class.

v_gene	d_gene	abundance	j_gene	CDR3aa	CDR3nt
TRBV5-1	NA	NA	TRBJ2-5	CASQRGERETQYF	TGCGCCAGTCAAAGGGGCGAACGAGAGACCCAGTACTTC
TRBV5-1	NA	NA	TRBJ2-2	CASSLRQTNTGELFF	TGCGCCAGCAGCTTGCGGCAGACGAACACCGGGGAGCTGTTTTTT
TRBV25-1	NA	NA	TRBJ1-2	CASQVQGSGDGYTF	TGTGCCAGCCAAGTACAGGGATCGGGAGATGGCTACACCTTC
TRBV10-2	NA	NA	TRBJ1-2	CASSDGERAYGYTF	TGCGCCAGCAGTGACGGGGAACGGGCCTATGGCTACACCTTC
TRBV10-3	TRBD1	once	TRBJ1-5	CAISGAGGADSQHF	TGTGCCATCAGTGGGGCAGGGGGCGCAGATTCCCAGCATTTT
TRBV19	TRBD1	many	TRBJ1-1	CARGQGEAFF	TGTGCCAGAGGACAGGGCGAAGCTTTCTTT
TRBV20-1	NA	few	TRBJ2-7	CSLRRTVSYEQYF	TGCAGTCTTCGCCGGACAGTTTCCTACGAGCAGTACTTC
TRBV7-9	TRBD2	once	TRBJ2-5	CASSQSGTTGDTQYF	TGTGCCAGCAGCCAATCCGGGACTACGGGTGATACGCAGTACTTC
TRBV3-1	NA	few	TRBJ2-7	CASSQDEGSWDEQYF	TGTGCCAGCAGCCAAGATGAGGGGAGCTGGGACGAGCAGTACTTC
TRBV2	TRBD1	NA	TRBJ1-2	CASSGQGHNYGYTF	TGTGCCAGTAGTGGACAGGGGCACAACTATGGCTACACCTTC
TRBV6-5	NA	NA	TRBJ1-1	CASSYSGVTNTEAFF	TGTGCCAGCAGTTACTCGGGGGTGACGAACACTGAAGCTTTCTTT
TRBV20-1	NA	NA	TRBJ1-1	CSPWTEMNTEAFF	TGCAGCCCATGGACAGAAATGAACACTGAAGCTTTCTTT
TRBV24-1	NA	NA	TRBJ2-7	CATLLRPHEQYF	TGTGCTACCCTTCTGCGGCCCCACGAGCAGTACTTC
TRBV25-1	NA	NA	TRBJ1-2	CASGEFGGRDGYTF	TGTGCCAGCGGTGAATTTGGGGGGCGCGATGGCTACACCTTC
TRBV10-3	NA	few	TRBJ2-3	CAISEGGNTDTQYF	TGTGCCATCAGTGAGGGTGGAAACACAGATACGCAGTATTTT
TRBV12-3/TRBV12-4	NA	few	TRBJ1-5	CASSFGRKGDQPQHF	TGTGCCAGCAGTTTTGGCCGAAAGGGGGATCAGCCCCAGCATTTT
TRBV9	TRBD1	many	TRBJ1-1	CASSGGTGGAYAEAFF	TGTGCCAGCAGCGGCGGGACAGGGGGCGCGTATGCTGAAGCTTTCTTT
TRBV25-1	NA	NA	TRBJ2-7	CASSLTVEEVEYF	TGTGCCAGCAGCCTGACAGTGGAGGAGGTGGAGTACTTC
TRBV2	NA	many	TRBJ1-1	CASSGQITEAFF	TGTGCCAGCAGTGGGCAGATCACTGAAGCTTTCTTT
TRBV7-9	NA	few	TRBJ2-5	CASSRSRDRETQYF	TGTGCCAGCAGCCGAAGCAGGGATAGAGAGACCCAGTACTTC
TRBV7-2	NA	NA	TRBJ2-7	CASKRGSFSYEQYF	TGTGCCAGCAAGAGGGGCTCCTTCTCCTACGAGCAGTACTTC
TRBV11-2	NA	NA	TRBJ2-7	CASSVDPPGHGEQYF	TGTGCCAGCAGCGTCGACCCTCCGGGCCACGGAGAGCAGTACTTC
TRBV9	NA	NA	TRBJ2-7	CASKGGSSILDEQYF	TGTGCCAGCAAGGGGGGGAGTTCCATCTTAGACGAGCAGTACTTC
TRBV5-8	NA	few	TRBJ1-5	CASSLGTGLDNQPQHF	TGTGCCAGCAGCTTGGGTACAGGGTTGGACAATCAGCCCCAGCATTTT
TRBV9	NA	NA	TRBJ2-7	CASSQDHRQLYEQYF	TGTGCCAGCAGCCAAGACCACAGACAGTTGTACGAGCAGTACTTC
TRBV20-1	TRBD1	few	TRBJ2-7	CSARAGDRASYEQYF	TGCAGTGCTAGAGCGGGGGACAGGGCTTCCTACGAGCAGTACTTC
TRBV19	TRBD1	NA	TRBJ1-1	CASIDRVRLNTEAFF	TGTGCCAGCATTGACAGGGTGAGGCTGAACACTGAAGCTTTCTTT
TRBV29-1	TRBD1	NA	TRBJ1-1	CSVEGTGTGVTEAFF	TGCAGCGTTGAAGGCACAGGGACAGGGGTAACTGAAGCTTTCTTT
TRBV20-1	TRBD1	many	TRBJ1-5	CSARGQDRQPQHF	TGCAGTGCTAGGGGACAGGATCGTCAGCCCCAGCATTTT
TRBV7-2	NA	many	TRBJ2-7	CASSFGVESYEQYF	TGTGCCAGCAGCTTCGGGGTGGAGAGTTACGAGCAGTACTTC
TRBV7-6	TRBD1	NA	TRBJ2-5	CASSPGLGTVQETQYF	TGTGCCAGCAGCCCAGGCTTGGGGACAGTCCAAGAGACCCAGTACTTC
TRBV5-8	NA	many	TRBJ1-5	CASRLGASNQPQHF	TGTGCCAGCAGACTAGGGGCGAGCAATCAGCCCCAGCATTTT
TRBV6-2/TRBV6-3	TRBD1	many	TRBJ2-7	CASKGQVVREQYF	TGTGCCAGCAAGGGACAGGTCGTTCGCGAGCAGTACTTC
TRBV11-2	NA	many	TRBJ2-7	CASSLTGKPTYEQYF	TGTGCCAGCAGCTTAACAGGGAAGCCTACCTACGAGCAGTACTTC
TRBV2	TRBD1	NA	TRBJ2-7	CASSLRTGQYF	TGTGCCAGCAGTCTCCGGACAGGGCAGTACTTC
TRBV3-1	NA	many	TRBJ1-2	CASSQEGPFGYTF	TGTGCCAGCAGCCAAGAAGGTCCGTTTGGCTACACCTTC
TRBV7-9	NA	NA	TRBJ2-6	CASSSFTGTGANVLTF	TGTGCCAGCAGCTCTTTTACGGGAACTGGGGCCAACGTCCTGACTTTC
TRBV2	NA	NA	TRBJ2-7	CASRAAGQWYEQYF	TGTGCCAGCAGGGCGGCGGGACAGTGGTACGAGCAGTACTTC
TRBV29-1	NA	NA	TRBJ1-5	CSVRTIDQPQHF	TGCAGCGTTAGGACAATTGATCAGCCCCAGCATTTT
TRBV12-3/TRBV12-4	TRBD2	few	TRBJ2-5	CASSLRGTRGGLRETQYF	TGTGCCAGCAGTTTGAGGGGGACTAGAGGTGGACTCCGGGAGACCCAGTACTTC
TRBV3-1	NA	NA	TRBJ1-3	CASSQLEGRYQF	TGTGCCAGCAGCCAATTGGAGGGACGTTACCAATTT
TRBV7-2	TRBD1	many	TRBJ1-4	CASSPLVGQGREKLFF	TGTGCCAGCAGCCCACTCGTGGGACAGGGTCGTGAAAAACTGTTTTTT
TRBV4-1	NA	NA	TRBJ1-4	CASRTDLSTNEKLFF	TGCGCCAGCAGGACAGACTTATCAACTAATGAAAAACTGTTTTTT